Presented here are 8 T cell receptor beta chains from one specimen sequenced in a study of shared clonotypes between healthy human individuals. CD45RO-negative CD8 cells positively selected for CCR7 made up the naive population, which excluded terminally differentiated effector memory CD45RA+ cells. Assay: immunoSEQ multiplex PCR; the TCRdb copy retains only in-frame clones and omits some. The data hold roughly 2 million clones, with 85% to 95% observed a single time. Input material: naive CD8+ T cells sorted from blood. The receptors derive from a man aged 18 to 30 in good health.

Notes on this clone: The identical CDR3 is also encoded by other nucleotide sequences in the sample. The chain couples TRBV7-2 to TRBJ2-5; 7 bases match TRBD1. V was clipped by 4 bases and J by 5 bases; unmatched bases: 7. Germline V CDR1 and CDR2: SGHTA, FQGNSA. The length of the CDR3 is 14 residues. This CDR3 is CASSSPTGRETQYF. CDR3 coding DNA: TGTGCCAGCAGCTCCCCGACAGGGCGGGAGACCCAGTACTTC.

Comment on this clone: This is likely an artifact of a read error, given a far larger clone one base away. This sample includes further DNA sequences coding for the same CDR3. The chain is built from TRBV5-6 and TRBJ2-7, with D perhaps given as TRBD1 or TRBD2 (6 bases each). V was pared by 2 bases and J by 7 bases, with 7 bases between. Looked up from germline, CDR1 is SGHDT and CDR2 is YYEEEE. This CDR3 region has 11 residues. CDR3 amino acids: CASSLGGEQYF. The CDR3 DNA reads TGTGCCAGCAGCTTAGGGGGGGAGCAGTACTTC.

The chain recombines TRBV28 with TRBJ2-1; 7 positions agree with TRBD1. V trimming: 5 bases; J trimming: 6 bases; junction bases outside the gene matches: 13. CDR1 is MDHEN, CDR2 SYDVKM, per germline. The CDR3 sequence is 16 residues long. The CDR3 sequence is CASSQDRAPQVNEQFF. CDR3 in DNA: TGTGCCAGCAGTCAAGACAGGGCCCCACAGGTCAATGAGCAGTTCTTC.

The chain has TRBV28 and TRBJ2-3; no reliable D call. The CDR3 runs to 14 residues. V lost 5 bases, J lost 0 bases, and 9 bases lay in between. Germline CDR1 is MDHEN and CDR2 is SYDVKM. The CDR3 protein is CASSALTSTDTQYF. The CDR3 nucleotides read TGTGCCAGCAGTGCCCTAACTAGCACAGATACGCAGTATTTT.

This chain's CDR3 is CASSYVTSGNTGELFF. CDR3 bases: TGTGCCAGCAGTTACGTGACTAGCGGGAACACCGGGGAGCTGTTTTTT. The rearrangement uses TRBV6-5 and TRBJ2-2; TRBD2 matches at 9 bases. Per the germline V gene, CDR1 is MNHEY and CDR2 is SVGAGI. The CDR3 is 16 amino acids. J gave up 1 base and V 2 bases, and 2 bases lay outside the gene matches.

Regarding this clone: Other DNA sequences in the sample encode the same CDR3. This chain links TRBV27 with TRBJ2-7; weak D call: TRBD2 (5 bases). CDR1 MNHEY and CDR2 SMNVEV come from the germline V gene (reference sequence). V gave up 3 bases and J gave up 0 bases, with 15 bases separating them. The CDR3 has 16 amino acids. The CDR3 is CASSFSVGESSYEQYF. In DNA form, the CDR3 reads TGTGCCAGCAGTTTCAGCGTCGGGGAGAGCTCCTACGAGCAGTACTTC.

The chain recombines TRBV6-5 with TRBJ2-5; 8 nucleotides match TRBD2. The CDR3 has 15 amino acids. Germline loops: CDR1 MNHEY, CDR2 SVGAGI. The V and J ends lost 6 bases and 2 bases, in that order; junction bases with no gene match: 8. The CDR3 region is CASSNTGGTQETQYF. CDR3 in DNA: TGTGCCAGCAGCAACACGGGGGGGACTCAAGAGACCCAGTACTTC.

The chain uses TRBV6-1 and TRBJ2-1; D is uncertain. Trimming shortened V by 4 bases and J by 0 bases, and 16 bases separated the two germline ends. The CDR3 has 17 residues. Germline CDR1 MNHNS, CDR2 SASEGT. In DNA form, the CDR3 reads TGTGCCAGCAGTGGCCTCCTTATGAATCCCTCCTACAATGAGCAGTTCTTC. This encodes CASSGLLMNPSYNEQFF.